This T cell receptor (beta chain) was recovered during a study of control samples from healthy donors and cancer patients. Data came from immunoSEQ multiplex PCR; TCRdb stores just in-frame clones and leaves some out. In the table there are around 110,000 clones, roughly 92% of which are singletons. Sample: blood. The sequence derives from a man aged 25 to 45 in good health.

DNA of the CDR3: TGTGCCAGCACCCGGGGGGGGAGAGAAAGCTACACCTTC. This gives the protein CASTRGGRESYTF. V gene TRBV12-3 or TRBV12-4 combines with J gene TRBJ1-2; D is possibly TRBD1 (5 bases). This CDR3 comprises 13 residues. Trimming removed 7 bases from V and 9 bases from J, with 18 bases in between.